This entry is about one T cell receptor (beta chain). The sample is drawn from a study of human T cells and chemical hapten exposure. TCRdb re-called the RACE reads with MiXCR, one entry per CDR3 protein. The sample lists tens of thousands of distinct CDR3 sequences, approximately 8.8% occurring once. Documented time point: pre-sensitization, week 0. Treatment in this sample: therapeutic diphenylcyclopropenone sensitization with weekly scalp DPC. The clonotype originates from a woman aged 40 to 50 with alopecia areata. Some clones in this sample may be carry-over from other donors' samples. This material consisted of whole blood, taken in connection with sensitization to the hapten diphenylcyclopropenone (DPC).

CDR3 amino acids: CASVTTWPQHF. DNA for the CDR3: TGTGCCAGCGTTACAACGTGGCCCCAGCATTTT. The chain carries TRBV27 and TRBJ1-5, with D uncertain. The germline V gene has CDR1 MNHEY and CDR2 SMNVEV (reference sequence). V was pared by 8 bases and J by 9 bases, with 11 bases between. CDR3 length: 11 amino acids.